The text below deals with one T cell receptor (beta chain). This clone was observed once. No antigen is known for it. There are no base qualities to consult, and no much larger clone falls within one base. The CDR3 regions of human TCRbeta chains were analyzed by immunosequencing. The study's processing was this. Repertoire TCRs were matched against a reference library of SARS-CoV-2-specific TCRs generated with the MIRA antigen-specificity platform. Breadth was defined as the fraction of unique TCRs that were SARS-CoV-2-associated. Depth was defined as the fraction of total T cells that were SARS-CoV-2-associated. Each spike-specific TCR was assigned to its reactive spike region and to a CD4 or CD8 class using the MIRA data. Log10-transformed breadth and depth values were compared by one-way ANOVA with Sidak's multiple comparisons tests. TCRdb provides this immuneACCESS table in a form limited to in-frame rearrangements. Some clones are lacking; in checked studies, under half of them reflect an unresolved V gene, and why the rest are absent is not known. The DNA gave D and trimming, while V, J and clone size come from that table. In this sample the table shows 190,000 or so clones, approximately 93% of which occur a single time. Roughly 0.99% of the sample is held by the ten biggest clonotypes.

This record comes from a study of T cell responses to AZD1222 COVID-19 vaccine (dated by TCRdb to the early 2020s). Broadly, across the study: TCR sequencing was performed for roughly 250 trial participants, of whom roughly 200 were given two doses of AZD1222 and approximately 25 were given two doses of MenACWY control vaccine. Enrollment into the trials was organized by age into subgroups of 18-55, 56-69 and 70-plus years, and those subgroups contained approximately 150, 30 and 60 TCR-sequenced participants, respectively.

What the research found in general, with its limitations: In the small 56-69-year group, the increase in depth fell short of significance, most likely because of low power. CD4 TCRs associated with the vaccine covered the entire spike protein, and the dominant responses were in regions 160-218 and 743-854. Because no samples from the day 14 peak response were available, repertoires could be characterized only after the peak T cell response. After two AZD1222 doses, both the breadth and the depth of spike-specific TCRs were significantly higher than at day 0 and than in MenACWY recipients. Nearly half of unique spike-specific TCRs reportedly recognized epitopes outside regions mutated in the B.1.351 and B.1.1.7 variants. Only six AZD1222 recipients were SARS-CoV-2 seropositive at baseline, limiting conclusions about previously exposed vaccinees. Most participants were white British and females outnumbered males, and the authors suggested that clonal diversity may have been underestimated.

The time point tag for this specimen amounts to: about 28 days (+/-7) after the second vaccine dose. AZD1222 recipients given second doses at about 4 weeks or at about 12 weeks were pooled, since spike-specific TCR depth and breadth were not found to differ between the two schedules. The vaccinee samples were drawn from two UK trials, COV001 and COV002, one of which was a single-blind randomized controlled phase 2/3 trial testing AZD1222 (ChAdOx1 nCoV-19) in healthy adults. Trial participant PBMC samples were collected at day 0 and day 28 after the second dose for TCRbeta chain sequencing. The CDR3 spans 14 residues, from the cysteine through the phenylalanine. Of the read, only the CDR3 DNA is kept; its 42 bases are in frame from base 1. V lost 6 bases and J lost 3 bases; the stretch between them is 12 bases long. Reading the germline V gene (reference sequence) gives CDR1 LGHDT and CDR2 YNNKEL.

The chain was built from TRBV3-1 (or the pseudogene TRBV3-2) and TRBJ1-3; TRBD1 might be the D gene, on 6 matching bases. The source is an adult who received the AZD1222 COVID-19 vaccine. Material: peripheral blood, obtained 28 days after the second AZD1222 dose. The encoded CDR3 is CASRQQGGGNTIYF. The DNA is as follows: TGTGCCAGCAGACAACAGGGTGGTGGAAACACCATATATTTT.